The subject of this entry is one T cell receptor beta chain. This record belongs to a study of T cell responses to AZD1222 COVID-19 vaccine. Germline values: CDR1 MNHEY, CDR2 SMNVEV (reference sequence). This CDR3 is built from 14 residues. The germline V and J ends were trimmed by 3 bases and 4 bases, with 9 bases remaining between them. Generated by immunoSEQ multiplex PCR, the TCRdb table keeps only in-frame clones and is missing some. This table has tens of thousands of clones, 90% appearing once. The material sequenced was peripheral blood, taken 28 days after the second AZD1222 dose. The chain is built from TRBV27 and TRBJ2-2; D could derive from TRBD1 or TRBD2 (5 bases each). The TCR sequence derives from an adult who received the AZD1222 COVID-19 vaccine. CDR3 bases: TGTGCCAGCAGTTTCCAGGGACCCACCGGGGAGCTGTTTTTT. Amino acids: CASSFQGPTGELFF.